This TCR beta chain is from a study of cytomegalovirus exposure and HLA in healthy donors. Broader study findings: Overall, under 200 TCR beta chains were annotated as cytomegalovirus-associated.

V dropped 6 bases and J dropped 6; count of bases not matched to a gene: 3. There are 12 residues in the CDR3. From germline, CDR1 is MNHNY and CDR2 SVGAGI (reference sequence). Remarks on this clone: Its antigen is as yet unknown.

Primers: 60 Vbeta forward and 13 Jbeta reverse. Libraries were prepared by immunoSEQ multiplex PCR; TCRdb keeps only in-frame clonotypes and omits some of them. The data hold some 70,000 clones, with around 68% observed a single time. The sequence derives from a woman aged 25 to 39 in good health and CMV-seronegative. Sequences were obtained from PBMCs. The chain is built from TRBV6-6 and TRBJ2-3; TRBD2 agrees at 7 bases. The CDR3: CASRSGGDTQYF. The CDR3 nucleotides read TGTGCCAGCAGGTCCGGGGGGGATACGCAGTATTTT.